Below, one T cell receptor beta chain is given with its context. The protocol was immunoSEQ multiplex PCR, while the TCRdb copy is restricted to in-frame clones and leaves out a portion. Among 70,000 to 100,000 clones listed, 70% to 90% were seen once. This record comes from a study of radiotherapy plus CTLA-4 blockade in lung cancer. CDR3 length: 13 residues. Per the germline V gene, CDR1 is MNHNS and CDR2 is SASEGT. V lost 4 bases to trimming and J lost 2 bases, with 6 bases between them. The sample was peripheral blood, taken from a patient treated with radiotherapy plus ipilimumab. This receptor was identified in a human donor with non-small cell lung cancer who had a partial response to radiotherapy plus ipilimumab. The genes are TRBV6-1 and TRBJ1-5; D gene ambiguous. CDR3 in amino acids: CASSATGNQPQHF. DNA for the CDR3: TGTGCCAGCAGTGCTACGGGCAATCAGCCCCAGCATTTT.